The source of this T cell receptor (beta chain) is a study of blood T cell repertoires in COVID-19. In the original processing: Estimation of nucleated cell counts relied on the amplification of reference gene primers. The protocol was immunoSEQ multiplex PCR, while the TCRdb copy is restricted to in-frame clones and leaves out a portion. For V, J and clone size, that table is used; D and trimming come from the DNA. Counted here are about 220,000 clones, around 82% occurring once; the ten biggest clones make up 13%. Germline CDR1 and CDR2: MNHEY and SMNVEV (reference sequence). Trimming removed 8 bases at V and 1 base at J, with 15 bases between. This CDR3 region has 15 residues.

The sample taken for sequencing was peripheral blood. The sequence was collected from a human donor in a cohort sampled during active COVID-19. This chain uses TRBV27 with TRBJ2-4; D perhaps matches TRBD1 (5 bases). The CDR3 nucleotides are TGTGCCAGCCGATTCAGGGCAGGGGCCAAAAACATTCAGTACTTC. It translates to CASRFRAGAKNIQYF.